The 11 T cell receptor beta chains below all came from one sample that was sequenced in a study of T-cell memory formation after mild COVID-19. TCRdb recomputed calls from the 5' RACE reads with MiXCR, one row per CDR3 protein. This sample has fewer than 350,000 distinct CDR3 sequences, with roughly an eighth found just once. The sample was PBMCs or a T cell subset sorted from them (not recorded which). All receptors come from a man aged 18 to 29 who had mild COVID-19 (a few samples of this study predate the infection). Cell type and time point are not known.

The CDR3 DNA follows: TGCAGTGCCAATAACCTTGAGACTAGCAGCGCGAACACCGGGGAGCTGTTTTTT. Translating it yields CSANNLETSSANTGELFF. The chain uses TRBV20-1 and TRBJ2-2, with TRBD2 matching over 7 bases. J gave up 0 bases and V 6 bases, and 16 bases lay outside the gene matches. The CDR3 has 18 amino acids. Germline loops: CDR1 DFQATT, CDR2 SNEGSKA (reference sequence).

This rearrangement joins TRBV12-5 to TRBJ2-1; 7 nucleotides match TRBD2. CDR1 and CDR2 (germline): LGHNT, FRNRAP. The length of the CDR3 is 17 residues. J lost 5 bases, V lost 6 bases, and 16 bases had no gene match. CDR3 in amino acids: CASGRRVVERGNNEQFF. As DNA, the CDR3 is TGTGCTAGTGGCCGCCGGGTGGTCGAGCGGGGTAACAATGAGCAGTTCTTC.

This clonotype was recorded once. The genes are TRBV5-5 and TRBJ1-1; D ambiguous. The V and J ends lost 3 bases and 6 bases respectively, with 15 bases between them. This CDR3 contains 14 residues. From germline, CDR1 is SGHKS and CDR2 YYEKEE (reference sequence). CDR3 region: CASSSDEGGAEAFF. CDR3 sequence (DNA): TGTGCCAGCAGCTCCGACGAGGGTGGGGCTGAAGCTTTCTTT.

The rearrangement links TRBV6-5 to TRBJ1-5; D remains ambiguous. Trimming removed 2 bases at V and 7 bases at J, with 12 bases between. CDR3 length equals 14 residues. Germline CDR1 is MNHEY and CDR2 is SVGAGI. The CDR3 coding sequence is TGTGCCAGCAGTTACCTCGGAGGAGGGCAGCCCCAGCATTTT. Translated: CASSYLGGGQPQHF.

This clonotype showed up just a few times. The chain uses TRBV24-1 and TRBJ2-3, with TRBD2 identical over 8 bases. Germline trimming cut 2 bases from V and 0 bases from J; bases unmatched to any gene: 0. Germline CDR1 KGHDR, CDR2 SFDVKD. There are 15 residues in the CDR3. Here the CDR3 reads CATSDSGGSTDTQYF. The CDR3 DNA sequence: TGTGCCACCAGTGATTCGGGGGGGAGCACAGATACGCAGTATTTT.

There are a few counts of this clonotype. The chain couples TRBV20-1 to TRBJ1-4; D not certain. Germline CDR1 DFQATT, CDR2 SNEGSKA (reference sequence). Trimming stripped 8 bases from V and 8 bases from J, with 15 bases between. The CDR3 spans 12 residues. The CDR3 DNA sequence: TGCAGTATTAAGACCGGAGGGGAAAAACTGTTTTTT. It yields the protein CSIKTGGEKLFF.

The rearrangement links TRBV7-3 to TRBJ2-3, with a possible D match to TRBD1 (5 bases). V gave up 0 bases and J gave up 6 bases, with 10 bases separating them. This CDR3 is built from 14 residues. The germline V gene has CDR1 SGHTA and CDR2 FQGTGA. The chain's CDR3 is CASSLTGVRDTQYF. The CDR3 coding sequence is TGTGCCAGCAGCTTAACAGGGGTCAGGGATACGCAGTATTTT.

The chain is built from TRBV5-1 and TRBJ1-4; no clear D gene. Trimming stripped 5 bases from V and 4 bases from J, with 9 bases between. CDR3 size: 13 residues. CDR1 and CDR2 (germline): SGHRS, YFSETQ. DNA of the CDR3: TGCGCCAGCAGTCCCAGCGATAATGAAAAACTGTTTTTT. Residues: CASSPSDNEKLFF.

This chain joins TRBV4-2 and TRBJ2-3; TRBD2 aligns across 11 bases. Per the germline V gene, CDR1 is LGHNA and CDR2 is YNFKEQ. V shed 0 bases, J shed 5 bases, and the junction held 7 bases outside the gene matches. This CDR3 is built from 17 residues. This CDR3 reads CASSQDRIAGGLDTQYF. The CDR3 coding sequence is TGTGCCAGCAGCCAAGATCGGATAGCGGGGGGGTTAGATACGCAGTATTTT.

This clonotype was seen more than once but under ten times. V is TRBV4-3 and J is TRBJ2-3; D may be TRBD2 (7 bases). The CDR3 consists of 16 residues. From germline, CDR1 is LGHNA and CDR2 YSLEER. The V and J ends lost 1 base and 2 bases respectively, with 13 bases between them. For the CDR3, the DNA is TGCGCCAGCAGCCAAGTGGGAGGGGGTCCCACAGATACGCAGTATTTT. Translating gives CASSQVGGGPTDTQYF.

This rearrangement joins TRBV28 to TRBJ2-1; maybe TRBD1 (5 bases). The V gene's germline CDR1 is MDHEN and CDR2 SYDVKM. CDR3 length equals 17 residues. V was shortened by 5 bases and J by 5 bases, with 22 bases between the two germline ends. The CDR3 loop reads CASSLYSTGALNNEQFF. DNA for the CDR3: TGTGCCAGCAGTCTATACTCTACAGGTGCCCTCAACAATGAGCAGTTCTTC.